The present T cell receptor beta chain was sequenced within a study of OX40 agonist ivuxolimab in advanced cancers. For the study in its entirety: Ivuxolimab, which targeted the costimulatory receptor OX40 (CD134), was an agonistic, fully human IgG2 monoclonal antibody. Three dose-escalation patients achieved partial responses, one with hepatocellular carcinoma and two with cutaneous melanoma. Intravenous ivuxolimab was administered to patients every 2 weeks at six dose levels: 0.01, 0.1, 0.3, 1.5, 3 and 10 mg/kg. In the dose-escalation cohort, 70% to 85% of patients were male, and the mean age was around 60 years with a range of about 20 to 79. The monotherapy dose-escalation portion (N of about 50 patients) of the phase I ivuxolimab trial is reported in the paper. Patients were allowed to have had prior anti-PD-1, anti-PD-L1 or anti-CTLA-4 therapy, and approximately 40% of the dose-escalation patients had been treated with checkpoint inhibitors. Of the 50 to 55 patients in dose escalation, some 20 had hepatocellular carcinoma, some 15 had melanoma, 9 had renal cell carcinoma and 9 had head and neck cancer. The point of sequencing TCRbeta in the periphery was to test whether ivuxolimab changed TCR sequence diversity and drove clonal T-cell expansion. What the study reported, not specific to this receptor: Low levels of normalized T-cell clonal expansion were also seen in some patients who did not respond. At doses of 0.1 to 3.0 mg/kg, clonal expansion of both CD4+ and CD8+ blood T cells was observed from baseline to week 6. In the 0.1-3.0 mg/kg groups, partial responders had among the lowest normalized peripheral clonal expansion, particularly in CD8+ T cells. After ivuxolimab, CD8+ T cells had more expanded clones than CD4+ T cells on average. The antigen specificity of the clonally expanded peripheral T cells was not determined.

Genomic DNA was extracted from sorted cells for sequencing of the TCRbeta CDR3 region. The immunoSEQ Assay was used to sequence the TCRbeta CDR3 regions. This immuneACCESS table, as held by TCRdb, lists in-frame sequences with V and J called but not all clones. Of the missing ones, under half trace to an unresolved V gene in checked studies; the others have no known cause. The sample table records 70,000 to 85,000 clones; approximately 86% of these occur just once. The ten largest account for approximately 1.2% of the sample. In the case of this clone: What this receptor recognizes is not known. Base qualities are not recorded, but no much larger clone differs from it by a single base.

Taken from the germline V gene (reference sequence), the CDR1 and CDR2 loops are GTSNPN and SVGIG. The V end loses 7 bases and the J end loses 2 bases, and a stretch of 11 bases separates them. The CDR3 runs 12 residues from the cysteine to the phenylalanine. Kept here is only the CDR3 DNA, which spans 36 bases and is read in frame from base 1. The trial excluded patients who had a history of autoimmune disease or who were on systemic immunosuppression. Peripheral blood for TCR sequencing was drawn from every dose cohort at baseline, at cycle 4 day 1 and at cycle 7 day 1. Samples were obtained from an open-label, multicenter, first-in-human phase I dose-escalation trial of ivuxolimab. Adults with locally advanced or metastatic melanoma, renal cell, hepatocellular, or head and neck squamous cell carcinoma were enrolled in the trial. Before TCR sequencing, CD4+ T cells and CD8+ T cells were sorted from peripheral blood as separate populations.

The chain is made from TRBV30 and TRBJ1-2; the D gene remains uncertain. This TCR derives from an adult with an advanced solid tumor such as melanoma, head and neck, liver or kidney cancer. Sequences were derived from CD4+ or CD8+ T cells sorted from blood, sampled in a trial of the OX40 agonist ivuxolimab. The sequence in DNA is TGTGCCTCTCTAATAGGGAACTATGGCTACACCTTC. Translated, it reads CASLIGNYGYTF.